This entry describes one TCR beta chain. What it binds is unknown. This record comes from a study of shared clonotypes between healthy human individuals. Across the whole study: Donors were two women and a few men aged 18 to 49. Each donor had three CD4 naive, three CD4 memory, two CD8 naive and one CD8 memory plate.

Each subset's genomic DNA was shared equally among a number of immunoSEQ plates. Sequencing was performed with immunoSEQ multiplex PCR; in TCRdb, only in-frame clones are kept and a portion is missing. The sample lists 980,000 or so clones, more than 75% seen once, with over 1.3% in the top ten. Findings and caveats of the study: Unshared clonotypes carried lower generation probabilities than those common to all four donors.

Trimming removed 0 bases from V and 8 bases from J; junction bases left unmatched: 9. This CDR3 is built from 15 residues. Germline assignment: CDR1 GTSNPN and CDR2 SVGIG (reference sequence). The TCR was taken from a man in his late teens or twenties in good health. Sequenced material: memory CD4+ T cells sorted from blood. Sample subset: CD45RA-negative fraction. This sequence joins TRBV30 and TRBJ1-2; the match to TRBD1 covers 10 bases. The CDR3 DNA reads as TGTGCCTGGAGTGTAGTGGGACAGGGGCAAGGAGGCTACACCTTC. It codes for CAWSVVGQGQGGYTF.